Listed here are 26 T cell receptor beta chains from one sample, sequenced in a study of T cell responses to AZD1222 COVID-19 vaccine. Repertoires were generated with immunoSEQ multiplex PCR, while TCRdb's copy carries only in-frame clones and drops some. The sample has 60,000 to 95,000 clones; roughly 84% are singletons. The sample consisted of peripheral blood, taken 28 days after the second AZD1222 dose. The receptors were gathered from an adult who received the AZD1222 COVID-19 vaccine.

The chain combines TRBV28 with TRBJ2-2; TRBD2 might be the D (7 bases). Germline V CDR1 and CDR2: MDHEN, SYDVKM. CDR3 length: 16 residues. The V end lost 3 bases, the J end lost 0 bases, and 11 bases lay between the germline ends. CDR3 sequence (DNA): TGTGCCAGCAGTTTGCGGGGGCTCGCGAACACCGGGGAGCTGTTTTTT. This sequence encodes CASSLRGLANTGELFF.

The CDR3: CASSLFPGEYGYTF. CDR3 in DNA: TGTGCCAGCAGTTTATTCCCAGGAGAGTATGGCTACACCTTC. The rearrangement links TRBV27 to TRBJ1-2; D gene uncertain. Per germline, CDR1 MNHEY and CDR2 SMNVEV (reference sequence). V was clipped by 1 base and J by 5 bases, with 11 bases between them. The CDR3 runs to 14 residues.

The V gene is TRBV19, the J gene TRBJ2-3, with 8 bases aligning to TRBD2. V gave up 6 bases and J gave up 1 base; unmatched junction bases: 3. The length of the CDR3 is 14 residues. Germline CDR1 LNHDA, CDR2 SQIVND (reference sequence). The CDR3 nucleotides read TGTGCCAGTAGAGGAGCGGGGGGCACAGATACGCAGTATTTT. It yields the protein CASRGAGGTDTQYF.

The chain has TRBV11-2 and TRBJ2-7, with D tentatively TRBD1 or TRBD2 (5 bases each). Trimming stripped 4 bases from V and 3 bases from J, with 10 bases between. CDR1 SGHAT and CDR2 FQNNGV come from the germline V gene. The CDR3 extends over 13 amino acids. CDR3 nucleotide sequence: TGTGCCAGCAGCTCCCGGGACCGCTACGAGCAGTACTTC. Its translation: CASSSRDRYEQYF.

The CDR3 sequence is CASSLTRNEQFF. CDR3 nucleotides: TGTGCCAGCAGCCTCACCCGGAATGAGCAGTTCTTC. The genes are TRBV3-1 (or the pseudogene TRBV3-2) and TRBJ2-1; D remains unclear. Trimming shortened V by 4 bases and J by 7 bases, and 8 bases separated the two germline ends. The length of the CDR3 is 12 residues. Looked up from germline, CDR1 is LGHDT and CDR2 is YNNKEL (reference sequence).

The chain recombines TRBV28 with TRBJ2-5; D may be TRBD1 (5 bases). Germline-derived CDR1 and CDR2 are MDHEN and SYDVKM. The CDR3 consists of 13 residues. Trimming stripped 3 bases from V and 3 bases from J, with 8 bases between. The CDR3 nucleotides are TGTGCCAGCAGTTTGGACACAGAAGAGACCCAGTACTTC. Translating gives CASSLDTEETQYF.

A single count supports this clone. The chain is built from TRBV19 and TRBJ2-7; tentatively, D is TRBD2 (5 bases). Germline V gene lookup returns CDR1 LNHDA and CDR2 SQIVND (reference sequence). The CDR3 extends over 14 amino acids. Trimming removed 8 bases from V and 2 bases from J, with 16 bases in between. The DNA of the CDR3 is TGTGCCAGTGGGTGGGGTCAGGAGGCCTACGAGCAGTACTTC. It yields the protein CASGWGQEAYEQYF.

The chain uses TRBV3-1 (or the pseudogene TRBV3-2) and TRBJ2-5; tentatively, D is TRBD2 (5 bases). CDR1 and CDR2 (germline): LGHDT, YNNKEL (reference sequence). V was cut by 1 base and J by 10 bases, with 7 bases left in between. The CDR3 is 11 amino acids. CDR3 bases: TGTGCCAGCAGCCAAGCCGGGGACCAGTACTTC. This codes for CASSQAGDQYF.

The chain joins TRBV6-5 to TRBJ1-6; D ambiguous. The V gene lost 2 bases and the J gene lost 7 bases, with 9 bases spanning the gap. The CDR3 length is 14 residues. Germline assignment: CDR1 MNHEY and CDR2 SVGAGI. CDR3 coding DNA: TGTGCCAGCAGTTACCCAACTCGGAATTCACCCCTCCACTTT. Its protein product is CASSYPTRNSPLHF.

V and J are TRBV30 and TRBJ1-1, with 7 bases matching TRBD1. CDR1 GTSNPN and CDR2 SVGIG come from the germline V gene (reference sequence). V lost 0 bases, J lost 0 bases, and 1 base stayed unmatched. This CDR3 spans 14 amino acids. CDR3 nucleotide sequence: TGTGCCTGGAGTGTGGGACAGCTGAACACTGAAGCTTTCTTT. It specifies CAWSVGQLNTEAFF.

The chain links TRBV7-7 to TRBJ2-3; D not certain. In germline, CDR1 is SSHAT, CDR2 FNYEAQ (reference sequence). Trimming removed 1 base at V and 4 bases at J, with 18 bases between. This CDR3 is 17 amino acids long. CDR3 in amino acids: CASSLGFGRTGADTQYF. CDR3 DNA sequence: TGTGCCAGCAGCTTAGGGTTTGGTAGAACGGGCGCAGATACGCAGTATTTT.

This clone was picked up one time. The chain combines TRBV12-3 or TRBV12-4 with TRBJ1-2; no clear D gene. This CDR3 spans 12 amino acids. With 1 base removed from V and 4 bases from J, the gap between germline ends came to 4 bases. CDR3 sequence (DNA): TGTGCCAGCAGTTTAGAGGTCTATGGCTACACCTTC. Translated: CASSLEVYGYTF.

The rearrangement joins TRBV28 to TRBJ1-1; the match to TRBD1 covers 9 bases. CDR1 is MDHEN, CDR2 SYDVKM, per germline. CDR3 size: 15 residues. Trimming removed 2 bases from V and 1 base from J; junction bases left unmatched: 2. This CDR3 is CASSLRTGENTEAFF. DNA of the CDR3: TGTGCCAGCAGTTTAAGGACAGGGGAGAACACTGAAGCTTTCTTT.

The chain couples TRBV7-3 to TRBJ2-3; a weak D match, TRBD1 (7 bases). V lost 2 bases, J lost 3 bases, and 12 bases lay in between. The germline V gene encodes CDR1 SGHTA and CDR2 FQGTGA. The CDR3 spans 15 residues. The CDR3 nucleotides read TGTGCCAGCAGCTTACAGGGGGGAAGGACAGATACGCAGTATTTT. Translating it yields CASSLQGGRTDTQYF.

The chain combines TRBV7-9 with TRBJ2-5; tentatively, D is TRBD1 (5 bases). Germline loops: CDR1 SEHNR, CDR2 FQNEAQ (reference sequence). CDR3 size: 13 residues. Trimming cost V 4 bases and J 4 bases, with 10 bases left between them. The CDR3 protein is CASSSPGPETQYF. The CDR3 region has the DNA TGTGCCAGCAGCTCCCCAGGGCCAGAGACCCAGTACTTC.

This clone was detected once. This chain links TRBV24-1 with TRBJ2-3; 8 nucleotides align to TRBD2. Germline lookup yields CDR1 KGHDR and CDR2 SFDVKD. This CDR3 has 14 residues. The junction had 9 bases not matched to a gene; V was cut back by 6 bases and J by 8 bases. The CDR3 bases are TGTGCCACCAGTCGCCGGGAGGGAAAGAGTACGCAGTATTTT. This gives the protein CATSRREGKSTQYF.

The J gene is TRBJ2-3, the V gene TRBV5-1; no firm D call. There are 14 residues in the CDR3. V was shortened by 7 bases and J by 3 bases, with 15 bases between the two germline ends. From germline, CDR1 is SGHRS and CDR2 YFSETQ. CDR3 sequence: CASRVATGTDTQYF. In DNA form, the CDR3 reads TGCGCCAGCCGGGTGGCCACCGGAACAGATACGCAGTATTTT.

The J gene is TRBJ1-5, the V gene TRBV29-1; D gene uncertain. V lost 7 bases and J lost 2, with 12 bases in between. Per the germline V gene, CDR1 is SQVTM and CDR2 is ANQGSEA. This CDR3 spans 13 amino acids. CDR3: CSAGGGGNQPQHF. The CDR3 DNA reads TGCAGCGCCGGTGGTGGTGGCAATCAGCCCCAGCATTTT. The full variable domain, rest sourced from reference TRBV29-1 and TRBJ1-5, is SAVISQKPSRDICQRGTSLTIQCQVDSQVTMMFWYRQQPGQSLTLIATANQGSEATYESGFVIDKFPISRPNLTFSTLTVSNMSPEDSSIYLCSAGGGGNQPQHFGDGTRLSIL.

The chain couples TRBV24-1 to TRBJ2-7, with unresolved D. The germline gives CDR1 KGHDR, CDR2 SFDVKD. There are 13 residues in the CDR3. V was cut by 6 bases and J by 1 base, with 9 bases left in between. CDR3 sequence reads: CATSHGFSYEQYF. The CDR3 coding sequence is TGTGCCACCAGTCACGGTTTTTCCTACGAGCAGTACTTC.

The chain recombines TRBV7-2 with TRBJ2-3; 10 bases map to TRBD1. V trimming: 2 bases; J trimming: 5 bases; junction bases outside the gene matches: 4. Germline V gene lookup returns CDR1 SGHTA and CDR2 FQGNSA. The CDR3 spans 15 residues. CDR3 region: CASSLWTGGRDTQYF. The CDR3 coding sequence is TGTGCCAGCAGCTTATGGACAGGGGGAAGAGATACGCAGTATTTT. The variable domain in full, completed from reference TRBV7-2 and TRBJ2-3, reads GAGVSQSPSNKVTEKGKDVELRCDPISGHTALYWYRQSLGQGLEFLIYFQGNSAPDKSGLPSDRFSAERTGGSVSTLTIQRTQQEDSAVYLCASSLWTGGRDTQYFGPGTRLTVL.

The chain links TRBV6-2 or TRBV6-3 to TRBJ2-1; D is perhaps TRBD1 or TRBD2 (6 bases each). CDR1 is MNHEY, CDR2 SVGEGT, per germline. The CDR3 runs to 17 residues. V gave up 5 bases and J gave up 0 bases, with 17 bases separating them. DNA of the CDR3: TGTGCCAGCAGTAAAAATAGGGGGGCTAGCTCCTACAATGAGCAGTTCTTC. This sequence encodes CASSKNRGASSYNEQFF.

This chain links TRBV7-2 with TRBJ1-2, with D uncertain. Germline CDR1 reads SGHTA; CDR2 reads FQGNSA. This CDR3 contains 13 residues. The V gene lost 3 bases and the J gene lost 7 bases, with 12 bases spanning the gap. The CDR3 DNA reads TGTGCCAGCAGCTTGCCTCAGGAGGTTGGCTACACCTTC. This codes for CASSLPQEVGYTF.

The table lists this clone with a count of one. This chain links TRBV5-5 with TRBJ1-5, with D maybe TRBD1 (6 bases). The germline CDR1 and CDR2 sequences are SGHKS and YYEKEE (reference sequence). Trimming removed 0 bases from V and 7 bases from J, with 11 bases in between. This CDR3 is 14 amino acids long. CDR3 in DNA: TGTGCCAGCAGCTTGGAAGGGGGGTGGCAGCCCCAGCATTTT. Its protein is CASSLEGGWQPQHF.

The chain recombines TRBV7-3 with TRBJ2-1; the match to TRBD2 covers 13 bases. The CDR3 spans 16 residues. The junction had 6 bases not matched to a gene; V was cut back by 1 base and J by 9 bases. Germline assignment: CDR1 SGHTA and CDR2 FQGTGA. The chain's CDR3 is CASSLNPLAGGREQFF. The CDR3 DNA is TGTGCCAGCAGCTTAAATCCACTAGCGGGGGGGCGTGAGCAGTTCTTC.

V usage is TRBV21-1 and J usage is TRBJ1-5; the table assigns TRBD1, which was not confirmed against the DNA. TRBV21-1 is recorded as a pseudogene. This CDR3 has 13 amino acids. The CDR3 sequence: CASLQGDNQPQHF. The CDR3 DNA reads TGTGCCAGCCTACAGGGTGACAATCAGCCCCAGCATTTT.

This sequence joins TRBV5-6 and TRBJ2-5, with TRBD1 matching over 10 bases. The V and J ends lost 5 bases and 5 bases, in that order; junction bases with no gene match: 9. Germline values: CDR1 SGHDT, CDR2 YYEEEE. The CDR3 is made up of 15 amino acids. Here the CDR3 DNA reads TGTGCCAGCAGTTTTGACAGGGGGCGTCAGGAGACCCAGTACTTC. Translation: CASSFDRGRQETQYF.